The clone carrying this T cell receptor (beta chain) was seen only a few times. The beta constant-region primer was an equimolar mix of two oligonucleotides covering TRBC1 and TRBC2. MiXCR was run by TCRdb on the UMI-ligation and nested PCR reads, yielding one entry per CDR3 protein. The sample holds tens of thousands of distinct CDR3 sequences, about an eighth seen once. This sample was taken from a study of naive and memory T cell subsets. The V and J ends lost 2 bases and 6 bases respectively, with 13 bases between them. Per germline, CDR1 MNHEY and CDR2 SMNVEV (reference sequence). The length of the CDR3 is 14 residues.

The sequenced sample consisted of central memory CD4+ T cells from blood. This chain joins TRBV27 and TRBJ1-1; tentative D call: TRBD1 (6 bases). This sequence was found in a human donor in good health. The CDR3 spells CASSLEGRGPEAFF. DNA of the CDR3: TGTGCCAGCAGTTTAGAGGGCAGGGGTCCTGAAGCTTTCTTT.